Below, 31 T cell receptor beta chains from the same sample are listed, as sequenced in a study of blood T cells in healthy people across ages. Alongside a J-beta primer mix, a sample-barcoded 5' primer served in a second PCR lasting 7 to 11 cycles. MiXCR, applied by TCRdb to the 5' RACE reads, yields one record per CDR3 protein. Of approximately 1.5 million distinct CDR3 sequences in the sample, around 40% were seen once. Specimen: blood. These receptors were collected from a woman aged 18-30 years in good health.

The rearrangement links TRBV6-6 to TRBJ1-4; TRBD1 agrees at 9 bases. The V gene end was trimmed by 3 bases and the J gene end by 8 bases; junction bases not matched to a gene: 13. Germline lookup yields CDR1 MNHNY and CDR2 SVGAGI (reference sequence). The CDR3 covers 17 residues. The CDR3 loop reads CASSYPAQGADWEKLFF. The CDR3 DNA reads TGTGCCAGCAGTTATCCCGCACAGGGGGCAGATTGGGAAAAACTGTTTTTT.

The chain couples TRBV7-2 to TRBJ1-5; D not resolved. Trimming removed 6 bases from V and 11 bases from J, with 17 bases in between. Germline V gene sequence: CDR1 SGHTA, CDR2 FQGNSA. This CDR3 spans 13 amino acids. The CDR3 loop is CASSLSFSEAQHF. CDR3 bases: TGTGCCAGCAGTCTCAGCTTTTCTGAAGCCCAGCATTTT.

The chain recombines TRBV13 with TRBJ2-7; TRBD1 might be the D (5 bases). This CDR3 has 13 residues. V lost 5 bases, J lost 0 bases, and 8 bases lay in between. The germline CDR1 and CDR2 sequences are PRHDT and FYEKMQ (reference sequence). Written as DNA, the CDR3 is TGTGCCAGCAGCAAGACAGCCTCCTACGAGCAGTACTTC. Its translation: CASSKTASYEQYF.

The rearrangement joins TRBV27 to TRBJ1-4; maybe TRBD1 (5 bases). Looked up from germline, CDR1 is MNHEY and CDR2 is SMNVEV (reference sequence). This CDR3 region has 16 residues. V lost 6 bases, J lost 5 bases, and 19 bases lay in between. The CDR3 region is CASRLSLGQTNEKLFF. The DNA for the CDR3 is TGTGCCAGCAGGTTGTCACTCGGACAAACAAATGAAAAACTGTTTTTT.

Of note for this clonotype: Possible read error: a much larger clone is one base away. The chain links TRBV10-3 to TRBJ2-5; D call uncertain. The J call may be wrong; the DNA end is better matched by TRBJ2-7. This CDR3 comprises 13 residues. Germline lookup yields CDR1 ENHRY and CDR2 SYGVKD. CDR3 DNA: TGTGCCATCAGTGAGTACAAGAACTACGAGCAGTACTTC. Translation gives CAISEYKNYEQYF.

J is TRBJ2-4 and V is TRBV15, with TRBD1 matching over 8 bases. CDR3 length equals 17 residues. The germline V gene encodes CDR1 LNHNV and CDR2 YYDKDF (reference sequence). V was pared by 6 bases and J by 3 bases, with 13 bases of the junction left unmatched. The CDR3 protein is CATRLAGGGLGKNIQYF. CDR3 coding DNA: TGTGCCACCAGGCTGGCAGGGGGCGGATTAGGCAAAAACATTCAGTACTTC.

The V gene is TRBV13, the J gene TRBJ1-4; D remains unclear. The V gene's germline CDR1 is PRHDT and CDR2 FYEKMQ (reference sequence). The ends were cut back, 7 bases at V and 5 bases at J, with 20 bases in the middle. The CDR3 has 16 residues. CDR3 in DNA: TGTGCCAGCACCCGGGAAGAGGCCTTTGGCAATGAAAAACTGTTTTTT. Its translation is CASTREEAFGNEKLFF.

Here the CDR3 reads CASSRGSPGYGYTF. DNA for the CDR3: TGTGCCAGCAGTCGCGGATCCCCAGGCTATGGCTACACCTTC. This chain joins TRBV28 and TRBJ1-2, with D hard to call. There are 14 residues in the CDR3. The germline gives CDR1 MDHEN, CDR2 SYDVKM. V was clipped by 5 bases and J by 4 bases, with 14 bases between them.

The chain joins TRBV7-7 to TRBJ2-5, with 10 bases lining up with TRBD2. The CDR3 runs 14 residues. Germline trimming cut 5 bases from V and 8 bases from J; bases unmatched to any gene: 8. Looked up from germline, CDR1 is SSHAT and CDR2 is FNYEAQ (reference sequence). Here the CDR3 reads CASSPSGTSETQYF. In DNA form, the CDR3 reads TGTGCCAGCAGCCCATCCGGGACTAGCGAAACCCAGTACTTC.

This clonotype showed up just a few times. This chain uses TRBV3-1 with TRBJ1-4; D gene ambiguous. Looked up from germline, CDR1 is LGHDT and CDR2 is YNNKEL (reference sequence). V was cut by 0 bases and J by 8 bases, with 16 bases left in between. This CDR3 has 16 residues. The CDR3 nucleotides read TGTGCCAGCAGCCAAGATTCTTTCGGAGGTGAAGAAAAACTGTTTTTT. Protein: CASSQDSFGGEEKLFF.

This clonotype was recorded a few times. V and J are TRBV6-6 and TRBJ1-1; 7 bases match TRBD1. Unmatched junction bases numbered 11, after V lost 4 bases and J lost 3 bases. CDR3 size: 16 residues. The germline V gene has CDR1 MNHNY and CDR2 SVGAGI (reference sequence). For the CDR3, the DNA is TGTGCCAGCAGTTTACCCTGGACAGGACGTTACACTGAAGCTTTCTTT. Encoded protein: CASSLPWTGRYTEAFF.

V is TRBV20-1 and J is TRBJ2-5, with TRBD2 matching 13 bases. Germline V gives CDR1 DFQATT, CDR2 SNEGSKA (reference sequence). Germline trimming cut 0 bases from V and 11 bases from J; bases unmatched to any gene: 18. The CDR3 is made up of 18 amino acids. The CDR3 DNA reads TGCAGTGCTAGAGACCCCCCACACGGGACTAGCGGGAACAATGAGCAGTACTTC. Translating it yields CSARDPPHGTSGNNEQYF.

This clonotype was found a few times. The chain is built from TRBV20-1 and TRBJ1-5, with 9 bases aligning to TRBD1. V trimming: 3 bases; J trimming: 1 base; junction bases outside the gene matches: 4. The CDR3 covers 15 residues. Germline values: CDR1 DFQATT, CDR2 SNEGSKA (reference sequence). DNA of the CDR3: TGCAGTGCTAGCTGGGGGACAGGGAGCAATCAGCCCCAGCATTTT. As protein: CSASWGTGSNQPQHF.

V usage is TRBV9 and J usage is TRBJ1-1, with D hard to call. This CDR3 has 13 residues. Germline V gives CDR1 SGDLS, CDR2 YYNGEE. The V end was cut by 4 bases, the J end by 5 bases, with 12 bases between. The CDR3 protein is CASSPIRKTEAFF. The CDR3 DNA is TGTGCCAGCAGCCCCATACGGAAGACTGAAGCTTTCTTT.

This clonotype was counted ten times or more. The chain's CDR3 is CASSPRVNYGYTF. The DNA for the CDR3 is TGTGCCAGCAGTCCCAGGGTTAACTATGGCTACACCTTC. The chain joins TRBV7-2 to TRBJ1-2, with D perhaps TRBD1 (5 bases). The V and J ends lost 6 bases and 1 base respectively, with 9 bases between them. The CDR3 is 13 amino acids. Germline V lookup: CDR1 SGHTA, CDR2 FQGNSA.

About this clonotype: Its ends do not fully match the called genes, so a read error is possible. The chain couples TRBV18 to TRBJ1-2, with D unresolved. Germline V gives CDR1 KGHSH, CDR2 LQKENI. CDR3 length equals 14 residues. Written as DNA, the CDR3 is TGTGCCAGCTCACCACTAGAAACTAACTGTGGCTACACCTTC. Encoded protein: CASSPLETNCGYTF.

The chain couples TRBV7-2 to TRBJ2-5; weak D call: TRBD2 (6 bases). The CDR3 contains 14 residues. V lost 3 bases, J lost 3 bases, and 11 bases lay in between. Germline V gives CDR1 SGHTA, CDR2 FQGNSA. The CDR3 protein is CASSFLAREETQYF. CDR3 nucleotide sequence: TGTGCCAGCAGCTTTCTAGCGAGAGAAGAGACCCAGTACTTC.

The chain employs TRBV14 and TRBJ1-1; D ambiguous. Between the trimmed V and J ends, which lost 4 bases and 4 bases, there was a span of 13 bases. The germline CDR1 and CDR2 sequences are SGHDN and FVKESK. The CDR3 has 14 residues. The CDR3 DNA is TGTGCCAGCAGCCCGACCGCCCCGGGCACTGAAGCTTTCTTT. Amino acids: CASSPTAPGTEAFF.

This clonotype came up many times. The CDR3 DNA sequence: TGCAGCGTTGCGGGACAGCTCACAGATACGCAGTATTTT. Encoded protein: CSVAGQLTDTQYF. The chain joins TRBV29-1 to TRBJ2-3, with 7 bases matching TRBD1. CDR1 and CDR2 from the germline V gene are SQVTM and ANQGSEA. Unmatched junction bases numbered 3, after V lost 4 bases and J lost 2 bases. This CDR3 has 13 amino acids.

The chain has TRBV7-9 and TRBJ2-3; 8 bases agree with TRBD1. This CDR3 is 19 amino acids long. Per the germline V gene, CDR1 is SEHNR and CDR2 is FQNEAQ (reference sequence). The ends lost 5 bases at V and 1 base at J; junction bases unmatched: 17. CDR3 bases: TGTGCCAGCAGCCAGGCCGGGACAGGATTAATTTTACGCACAGATACGCAGTATTTT. Its translation is CASSQAGTGLILRTDTQYF.

This chain joins TRBV5-1 and TRBJ2-7; D is unresolved. Trimming stripped 5 bases from V and 3 bases from J, with 9 bases between. This CDR3 is 12 amino acids long. The V gene's germline CDR1 is SGHRS and CDR2 YFSETQ. CDR3 nucleotides: TGCGCCAGCAGTTCATTTTTCTACGAGCAGTACTTC. This gives the protein CASSSFFYEQYF. Filled out from reference TRBV5-1 and TRBJ2-7, the complete variable domain reads KAGVTQTPRYLIKTRGQQVTLSCSPISGHRSVSWYQQTPGQGLQFLFEYFSETQRNKGNFPGRFSGRQFSNSRSEMNVSTLELGDSALYLCASSSFFYEQYFGPGTRLTVT.

This clonotype has only a few counts. This sequence joins TRBV3-1 and TRBJ1-2; the D is unclear. V was clipped by 1 base and J by 5 bases, with 17 bases between them. The CDR3 extends over 16 amino acids. The V gene's germline CDR1 is LGHDT and CDR2 YNNKEL (reference sequence). DNA of the CDR3: TGTGCCAGCAGCCAAGGGGCGCCGAAAAGGTTTTATGGCTACACCTTC. Its protein is CASSQGAPKRFYGYTF.

This rearrangement joins TRBV12-3 or TRBV12-4 to TRBJ2-3; D call uncertain. This CDR3 is built from 15 residues. Deletions cut 7 bases from V and 0 bases from J, with 14 bases between. The CDR3 loop reads CASTLGRASTDTQYF. In DNA, the CDR3 is TGTGCCAGCACCCTAGGACGAGCTAGCACAGATACGCAGTATTTT.

The chain links TRBV4-3 to TRBJ1-2; D remains ambiguous. The V gene lost 1 base and the J gene lost 6 bases, with 18 bases spanning the gap. Germline CDR1 and CDR2: LGHNA and YSLEER. This CDR3 region has 16 residues. The CDR3 coding sequence is TGCGCCAGCAGCCAAGTATCGGCCATATCCCGCAATGGCTACACCTTC. Translating gives CASSQVSAISRNGYTF.

V usage is TRBV7-6 and J usage is TRBJ1-1; D is possibly TRBD1 (6 bases). The CDR3 is made up of 12 amino acids. Trimming left V 11 bases short and J 6 bases short, with 16 bases between. CDR1 and CDR2 from the germline V gene are SGHVS and FNYEAQ. In DNA, the CDR3 is TGTGCCGTCCGGGGGCCGTACGCTGAAGCTTTCTTT. It translates to CAVRGPYAEAFF.

This CDR3 reads CASSLIQWGDEQFF. As DNA, the CDR3 is TGTGCCAGCAGCTTGATTCAATGGGGCGATGAGCAGTTCTTC. The rearrangement links TRBV5-6 to TRBJ2-1; weak D call: TRBD1 (5 bases). V lost 1 base and J 8 bases, leaving 13 bases between the germline ends. CDR1 and CDR2 (germline): SGHDT, YYEEEE. The length of the CDR3 is 14 residues.

This clonotype was recorded only once. The chain has TRBV20-1 and TRBJ2-7; D may correspond to TRBD1 or TRBD2 (5 bases each). The germline V gene has CDR1 DFQATT and CDR2 SNEGSKA (reference sequence). This CDR3 comprises 12 residues. V was trimmed by 0 bases and J by 12 bases, leaving 15 bases between them. The CDR3 loop reads CSARDGLGVAYF. DNA of the CDR3: TGCAGTGCTAGAGACGGCCTGGGGGTCGCGTACTTC.

This sequence joins TRBV5-1 and TRBJ1-5; D is ambiguous. Trimming took off 4 bases at V and 4 bases at J, with 12 bases between the two ends. In germline, CDR1 is SGHRS, CDR2 YFSETQ. The length of the CDR3 is 14 residues. This chain's CDR3 is CASSKDGLNQPQHF. CDR3 coding DNA: TGCGCCAGCAGCAAGGACGGACTGAATCAGCCCCAGCATTTT.

This chain uses TRBV6-4 with TRBJ2-1, with D unresolved. V was shortened by 0 bases and J by 8 bases, with 8 bases between the two germline ends. The CDR3 consists of 13 residues. CDR1 MRHNA and CDR2 SNTAGT come from the germline V gene. CDR3 in amino acids: CASSDSGVDEQFF. CDR3 DNA: TGTGCCAGCAGTGACTCGGGTGTGGATGAGCAGTTCTTC.

The CDR3 bases are TGCAGTGCTTTCAGACCCTCTAACTATGGCTACACCTTC. Protein: CSAFRPSNYGYTF. V and J are TRBV20-1 and TRBJ1-2; D gene ambiguous. The germline V gene has CDR1 DFQATT and CDR2 SNEGSKA (reference sequence). CDR3 size: 13 residues. Deletions cut 5 bases from V and 0 bases from J, with 10 bases between.

The chain employs TRBV29-1 and TRBJ2-5; no clear D. The germline CDR1 and CDR2 sequences are SQVTM and ANQGSEA. Deletions cut 4 bases from V and 5 bases from J, with 14 bases between. This CDR3 is 13 amino acids long. The CDR3 reads CSVVQVVRETQYF. The CDR3 DNA follows: TGCAGCGTTGTTCAGGTGGTGAGGGAGACCCAGTACTTC.